The clone carrying this T cell receptor beta chain has at least ten counts. Its antigen is as yet unknown. This sample was included in a study of metastatic and nonmetastatic thyroid tumors. Study-wide context: The comparison covered peripheral blood and tumor or nodule tissue in malignant and benign thyroid patients.

Authors' processing steps: A classifier for distant metastasis in papillary thyroid cancer was constructed using CDR3 differences observed across clinicopathological groups. TCRdb called clones again from the PCR reads with MiXCR. In this record, the V and J calls reflect TCRdb's handling and not the investigators' own analysis. Of under 55,000 clones listed, approximately 17% are singletons. No patient received treatment before thyroid surgery. The CDR3 spans 13 residues. Deletions cut 0 bases from V and 8 bases from J, with 11 bases between. Germline-derived CDR1 and CDR2 are DFQATT and SNEGSKA (reference sequence). The study, taken as a whole, reports: Benign nodules were reported to have significantly lower TCR beta diversity than malignant thyroid tumors, in blood and tumor.

What was sequenced was blood. This chain links TRBV20-1 with TRBJ1-5; the D is unclear. The receptor's source is a female donor with papillary thyroid cancer or a benign thyroid nodule (not recorded which). Some clones in this sample may be carry-over from other donors' samples. In DNA, the CDR3 is TGCAGTGCTAGAGATATTTCCGGGAAGCCCCAGCATTTT. This codes for CSARDISGKPQHF.